This TCR beta chain stems from a study of T cells after yellow fever vaccination. Using its own MiXCR run on the 5' RACE reads, TCRdb lists one record per CDR3 protein. The repertoire has 300,000 to 400,000 distinct CDR3 sequences, roughly an eighth of them found once; the top ten carry approximately 3.3%. The germline V gene has CDR1 SQVTM and CDR2 ANQGSEA. This CDR3 is 15 amino acids long. V lost 0 bases and J 8 bases, leaving 17 bases between the germline ends. This clonotype was observed a few times. The material was CD4+ T cells sorted from PBMCs, obtained 15 days after the yellow fever booster vaccination. This chain uses TRBV29-1 with TRBJ2-1; TRBD1 is a possible D gene (6 bases). This clonotype was sampled from a man aged 18 to 35 who received the YFV17D yellow fever vaccine. The CDR3 DNA is TGCAGCGTTGAAGATGCGGGTGGGGGCAGGGATGAGCAGTTCTTC. Translation: CSVEDAGGGRDEQFF.